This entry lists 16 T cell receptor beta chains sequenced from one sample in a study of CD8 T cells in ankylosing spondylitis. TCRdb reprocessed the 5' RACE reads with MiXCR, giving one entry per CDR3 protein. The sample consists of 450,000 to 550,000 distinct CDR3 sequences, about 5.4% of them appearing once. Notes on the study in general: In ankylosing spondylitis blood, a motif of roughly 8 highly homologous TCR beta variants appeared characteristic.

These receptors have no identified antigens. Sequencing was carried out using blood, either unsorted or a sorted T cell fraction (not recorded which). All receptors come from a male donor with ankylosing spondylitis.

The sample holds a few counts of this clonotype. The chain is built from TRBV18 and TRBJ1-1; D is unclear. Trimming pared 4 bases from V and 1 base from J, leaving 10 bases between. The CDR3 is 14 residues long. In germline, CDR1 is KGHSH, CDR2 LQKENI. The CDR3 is CASSLNSENTEAFF. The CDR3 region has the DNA TGTGCCAGCTCACTGAATTCGGAGAACACTGAAGCTTTCTTT.

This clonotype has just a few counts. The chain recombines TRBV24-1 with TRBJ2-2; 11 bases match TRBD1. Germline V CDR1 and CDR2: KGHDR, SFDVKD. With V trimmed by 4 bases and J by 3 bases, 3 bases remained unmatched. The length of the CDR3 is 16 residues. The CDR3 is CATSEAGQGDTGELFF. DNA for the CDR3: TGTGCCACCAGTGAGGCGGGACAGGGGGACACCGGGGAGCTGTTTTTT.

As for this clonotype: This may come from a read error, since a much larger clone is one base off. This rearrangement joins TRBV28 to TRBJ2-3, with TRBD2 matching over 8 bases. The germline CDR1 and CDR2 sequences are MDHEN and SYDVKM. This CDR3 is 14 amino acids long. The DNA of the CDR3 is TGTGCCAGCAGTTTTAAGCGGGAGCCAGATTCGCAGTATTTT. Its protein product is CASSFKREPDSQYF.

CDR3 protein: CASSIVLTARYEQYF. DNA for the CDR3: TGTGCCAGTAGTATCGTACTTACCGCCCGCTACGAGCAGTACTTC. The gene calls are TRBV19 and TRBJ2-7, with unresolved D. Germline CDR1 LNHDA, CDR2 SQIVND (reference sequence). The CDR3 is 15 residues long. V gave up 3 bases and J gave up 3 bases, with 15 bases separating them. The full variable domain, in which reference TRBV19 and TRBJ2-7 provide the parts outside the CDR3, is DGGITQSPKYLFRKEGQNVTLSCEQNLNHDAMYWYRQDPGQGLRLIYYSQIVNDFQKGDIAEGYSVSREKKESFPLTVTSAQKNPTAFYLCASSIVLTARYEQYFGPGTRLTVT.

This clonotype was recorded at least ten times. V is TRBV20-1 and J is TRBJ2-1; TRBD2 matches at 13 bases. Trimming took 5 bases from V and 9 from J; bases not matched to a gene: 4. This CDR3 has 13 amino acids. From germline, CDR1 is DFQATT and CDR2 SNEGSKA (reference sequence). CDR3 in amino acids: CSAGLAGDVEQFF. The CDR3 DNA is TGCAGTGCTGGACTAGCGGGAGATGTTGAGCAGTTCTTC.

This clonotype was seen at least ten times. As DNA, the CDR3 is TGCAGTGGACGGGACGTCAGTTATGAGCAGTTCTTC. It is translated as CSGRDVSYEQFF. The chain has TRBV29-1 and TRBJ2-1; the D gene could be TRBD1 or TRBD2 (5 bases each). This CDR3 has 12 residues. Looked up from germline, CDR1 is SQVTM and CDR2 is ANQGSEA.

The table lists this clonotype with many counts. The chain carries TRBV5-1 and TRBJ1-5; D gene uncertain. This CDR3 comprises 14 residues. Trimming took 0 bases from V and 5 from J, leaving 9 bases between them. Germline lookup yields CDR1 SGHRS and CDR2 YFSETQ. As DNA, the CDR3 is TGCGCCAGCAGCTTGGGAAATGACGATCAGCCCCAGCATTTT. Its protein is CASSLGNDDQPQHF. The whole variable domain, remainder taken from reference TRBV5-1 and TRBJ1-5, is KAGVTQTPRYLIKTRGQQVTLSCSPISGHRSVSWYQQTPGQGLQFLFEYFSETQRNKGNFPGRFSGRQFSNSRSEMNVSTLELGDSALYLCASSLGNDDQPQHFGDGTRLSIL.

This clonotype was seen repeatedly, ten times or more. The CDR3 protein is CAIGADTQYF. The CDR3 DNA reads TGTGCCATCGGAGCAGATACGCAGTATTTT. The rearrangement links TRBV10-3 to TRBJ2-3; D ambiguous. With 8 bases removed from V and 4 bases from J, the gap between germline ends came to 4 bases. This CDR3 has 10 amino acids. The germline V gene encodes CDR1 ENHRY and CDR2 SYGVKD.

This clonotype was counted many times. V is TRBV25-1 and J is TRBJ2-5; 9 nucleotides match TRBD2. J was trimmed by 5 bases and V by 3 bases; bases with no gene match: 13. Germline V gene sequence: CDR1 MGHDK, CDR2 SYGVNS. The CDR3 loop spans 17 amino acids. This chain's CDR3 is CASSDPGGLAGLETQYF. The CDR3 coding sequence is TGTGCCAGCAGTGATCCGGGAGGGCTAGCGGGGTTGGAGACCCAGTACTTC.

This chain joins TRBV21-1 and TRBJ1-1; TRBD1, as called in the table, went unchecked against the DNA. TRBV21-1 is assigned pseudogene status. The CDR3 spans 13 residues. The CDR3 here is CASSRLSNTEAFF. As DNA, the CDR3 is TGTGCCAGCAGCAGACTGTCGAACACTGAAGCTTTCTTT.

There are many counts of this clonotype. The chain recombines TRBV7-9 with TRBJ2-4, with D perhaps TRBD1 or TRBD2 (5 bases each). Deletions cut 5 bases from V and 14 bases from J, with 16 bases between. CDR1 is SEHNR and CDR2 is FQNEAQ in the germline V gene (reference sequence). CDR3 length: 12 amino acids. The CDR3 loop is CASSPPGREKYF. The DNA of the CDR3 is TGTGCCAGCAGCCCACCCGGCAGGGAGAAGTACTTC.

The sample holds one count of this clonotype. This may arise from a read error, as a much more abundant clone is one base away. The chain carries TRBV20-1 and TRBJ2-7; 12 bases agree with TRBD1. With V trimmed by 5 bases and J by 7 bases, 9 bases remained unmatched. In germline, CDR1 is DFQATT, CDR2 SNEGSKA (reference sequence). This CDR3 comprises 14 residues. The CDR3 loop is CSAAPGQGASEQYF. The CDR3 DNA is TGCAGTGCTGCCCCGGGACAGGGGGCATCAGAGCAGTACTTC.

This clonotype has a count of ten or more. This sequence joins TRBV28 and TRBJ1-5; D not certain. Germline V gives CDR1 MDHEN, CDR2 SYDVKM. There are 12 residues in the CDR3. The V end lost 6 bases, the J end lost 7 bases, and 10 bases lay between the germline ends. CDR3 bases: TGTGCCAGCAGGCGGGCCGACCAGCCCCAGCATTTT. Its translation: CASRRADQPQHF.

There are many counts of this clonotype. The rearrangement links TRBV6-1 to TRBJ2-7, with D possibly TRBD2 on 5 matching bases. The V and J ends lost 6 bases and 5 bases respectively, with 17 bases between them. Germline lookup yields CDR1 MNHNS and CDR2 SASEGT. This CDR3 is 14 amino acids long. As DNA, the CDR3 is TGTGCCAGCAGCGCCTCCGGGATTTGGGACGAGCAGTACTTC. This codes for CASSASGIWDEQYF.

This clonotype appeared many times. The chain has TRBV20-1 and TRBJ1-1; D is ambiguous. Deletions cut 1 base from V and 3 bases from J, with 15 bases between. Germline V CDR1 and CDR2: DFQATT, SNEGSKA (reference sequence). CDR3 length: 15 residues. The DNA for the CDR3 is TGCAGTGCTAGAGCTGAGGGCCGGTGGGACACTGAAGCTTTCTTT. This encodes CSARAEGRWDTEAFF.

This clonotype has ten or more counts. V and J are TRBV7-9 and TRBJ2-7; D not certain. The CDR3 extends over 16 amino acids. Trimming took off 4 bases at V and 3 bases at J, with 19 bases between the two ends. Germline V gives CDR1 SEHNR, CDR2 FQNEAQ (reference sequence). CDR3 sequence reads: CASSSPQRAVGYEQYF. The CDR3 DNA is TGTGCCAGCAGCTCCCCCCAAAGGGCCGTGGGCTACGAGCAGTACTTC. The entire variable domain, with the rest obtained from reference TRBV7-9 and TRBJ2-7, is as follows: DTGVSQNPRHKITKRGQNVTFRCDPISEHNRLYWYRQTLGQGPEFLTYFQNEAQLEKSRLLSDRFSAERPKGSFSTLEIQRTEQGDSAMYLCASSSPQRAVGYEQYFGPGTRLTVT.